Below, 12 T cell receptor beta chains from the same sample are listed, as sequenced in a study of spatial heterogeneity in lung cancer. No antigen is known for these receptors. As to time point: sample taken at primary tumor resection. Points from the study as a whole: Within tumors, counts of expanded alpha and beta TCRs tracked tumor mutation counts.

From the 5' RACE reads, TCRdb called clonotypes with MiXCR, one entry per CDR3 protein. Altogether 16,000 or so distinct CDR3 sequences are present, 5% to 7% being singletons, with the ten largest covering about a tenth. Sequences were derived from lung tumor tissue, sampled at surgery. Source of these receptors: a female donor with early-stage non-small cell lung cancer.

The CDR3 DNA sequence: TGTGCCAGCAGTAGGACTAGCTCCTACAATGAGCAGTTCTTC. Translated, it gives CASSRTSSYNEQFF. The chain has TRBV12-3 or TRBV12-4 and TRBJ2-1; 7 bases line up with TRBD2. The CDR3 is made up of 14 amino acids. J lost 0 bases, V lost 5 bases, and 1 base had no gene match.

This clonotype showed up many times. This chain links TRBV20-1 with TRBJ1-2; TRBD1 matches 11 bases. Germline CDR1 is DFQATT and CDR2 is SNEGSKA (reference sequence). V lost 6 bases to trimming and J lost 7 bases; unmatched junction nucleotides: 13. The CDR3 has 15 amino acids. The DNA for the CDR3 is TGCAGTGCGCCTGGGGACAGGGGGTTTTTCGGTGGCTACACCTTC. Encoded protein: CSAPGDRGFFGGYTF.

There are many counts of this clonotype. The chain uses TRBV5-1 and TRBJ1-6; D unresolved. The CDR3 runs to 13 residues. Germline CDR1 SGHRS, CDR2 YFSETQ. Trimming left V 1 base short and J 10 bases short, with 9 bases between. CDR3 nucleotide sequence: TGCGCCAGCAGCTTGTCGGAGGAGTCACCCCTCCACTTT. Encoded protein: CASSLSEESPLHF.

This clonotype occurred a few times. The V call is TRBV7-2, the J call TRBJ2-7, with a possible D match to TRBD1 (6 bases). CDR3 length: 12 amino acids. Trimming shortened V by 7 bases and J by 4 bases, and 11 bases separated the two germline ends. Germline V gives CDR1 SGHTA, CDR2 FQGNSA. CDR3: CASNRAGYEQYF. The CDR3 DNA sequence: TGTGCCAGCAACAGGGCCGGATACGAGCAGTACTTC.

This clonotype was recorded many times. CDR3 DNA: TGTGCCTGGAGAAATAAGGGACAGGGGAGCACTGAAGCTTTCTTT. It yields the protein CAWRNKGQGSTEAFF. This chain links TRBV30 with TRBJ1-1, with TRBD1 matching over 10 bases. V was clipped by 3 bases and J by 4 bases; unmatched bases: 8. Germline V gene sequence: CDR1 GTSNPN, CDR2 SVGIG (reference sequence). There are 15 residues in the CDR3.

This clonotype occurred many times. This chain uses TRBV28 with TRBJ1-5, with 8 bases that match TRBD1. V dropped 6 bases and J dropped 6; count of bases not matched to a gene: 10. CDR1 MDHEN and CDR2 SYDVKM come from the germline V gene. The CDR3 extends over 15 amino acids. The chain's CDR3 is CASRQDRGLSQPQHF. The CDR3, as DNA: TGTGCCAGCAGGCAAGACAGGGGATTAAGTCAGCCCCAGCATTTT.

This clonotype has a count of ten or more. V is TRBV7-3 and J is TRBJ1-1; D gene unclear. Germline V gene sequence: CDR1 SGHTA, CDR2 FQGTGA. With 2 bases removed from V and 11 bases from J, the gap between germline ends came to 15 bases. CDR3 length: 13 amino acids. DNA for the CDR3: TGTGCCAGCAGCTTAGGGTTGGAGAGTTCCGCTTTCTTT. Its protein is CASSLGLESSAFF. Drawing the rest from reference TRBV7-3 and TRBJ1-1, the complete variable domain is GAGVSQTPSNKVTEKGKYVELRCDPISGHTALYWYRQSLGQGPEFLIYFQGTGAADDSGLPNDRFFAVRPEGSVSTLKIQRTERGDSAVYLCASSLGLESSAFFGQGTRLTVV.

As concerns this clonotype: This may be a read error: a much more frequent sequence differs by one nucleotide. The gene calls are TRBV20-1 and TRBJ2-3; D tentatively fits TRBD1 or TRBD2 (6 bases each). Germline V CDR1 and CDR2: DFQATT, SNEGSKA (reference sequence). CDR3 size: 14 residues. The chain's CDR3 is CSAREGGPRSTRYF. The DNA for the CDR3 is TGCAGTGCTAGGGAGGGGGGCCCCCGCTCTACGCGGTATTTT.

J is TRBJ2-7 and V is TRBV20-1, with D possibly being TRBD2 (6 bases). Germline V CDR1 and CDR2: DFQATT, SNEGSKA (reference sequence). The CDR3 totals 13 residues. The germline V and J ends were trimmed by 2 bases and 0 bases, with 8 bases remaining between them. The CDR3 nucleotides are TGCAGTGCTAGACGGGGGAGCTCCTACGAGCAGTACTTC. It codes for CSARRGSSYEQYF.

This clonotype appeared many times. The chain couples TRBV20-1 to TRBJ2-5; 11 nucleotides align to TRBD2. Germline V CDR1 and CDR2: DFQATT, SNEGSKA (reference sequence). The CDR3 contains 16 residues. V lost 6 bases and J lost 1; bases outside the gene matches: 10. As DNA, the CDR3 is TGCAGTGCCACAAAGGGGACTAGCGGTATCCAAGAGACCCAGTACTTC. It specifies CSATKGTSGIQETQYF.

This clonotype was observed many times. The CDR3 nucleotides are TGTGCCAGCAGCCAGCGACAGGGTTCTGAAGCTTTCTTT. Translation gives CASSQRQGSEAFF. The V call is TRBV7-3, the J call TRBJ1-1; TRBD1 matches at 7 bases. The junction had 6 bases not matched to a gene; V was cut back by 5 bases and J by 6 bases. Germline CDR1 reads SGHTA; CDR2 reads FQGTGA. The CDR3 loop spans 13 amino acids.

This clonotype occurred many times. The J gene is TRBJ2-3, the V gene TRBV12-3 or TRBV12-4, with 9 bases that match TRBD2. The CDR3 is made up of 18 amino acids. The trim removed 1 base at V and 4 bases at J, leaving 12 bases unmatched. In nucleotides, the CDR3 is TGTGCCAGCAGTTTAGGAACGGGCCTAGCGGGACGGGCAGATACGCAGTATTTT. Its protein is CASSLGTGLAGRADTQYF.